The clone carrying this TCR beta chain has just a few counts. Its antigen is unknown. CDR3 size: 13 residues. Germline lookup yields CDR1 SQVTM and CDR2 ANQGSEA. J gave up 3 bases and V 5 bases, and 7 bases lay outside the gene matches. This specimen belongs to a study of cytomegalovirus exposure and HLA in healthy donors. Overall study context: Of around 400 genotyped donors, roughly 80% grouped in the Caucasian-associated ancestry cluster. Study-wide points: Per published reports, the classifier diagnosed cytomegalovirus status with high specificity and sensitivity. Common viral pathogens were later found to be apparently linked to several of the most significant clusters. It was confirmed in vitro that a few of the CMV-associated chains were specific for CMV antigens.

This PCR relied on a set of 60 Vbeta primers and 13 Jbeta primers. The data were produced by immunoSEQ multiplex PCR, yet TCRdb's version contains in-frame clones alone and is incomplete. The sample comprises about 150,000 clones, under 70% of which are singletons, and over 9.5% rests with the top ten. What was sequenced was PBMCs. The V and J genes are TRBV29-1 and TRBJ2-7, with 7 nucleotides matching TRBD1. The TCR originated in a man aged 25-45 years in good health and CMV-seropositive. CDR3 nucleotides: TGCAGCGTTCCCGGGACAGCTAACTACGAGCAGTACTTC. It encodes CSVPGTANYEQYF.